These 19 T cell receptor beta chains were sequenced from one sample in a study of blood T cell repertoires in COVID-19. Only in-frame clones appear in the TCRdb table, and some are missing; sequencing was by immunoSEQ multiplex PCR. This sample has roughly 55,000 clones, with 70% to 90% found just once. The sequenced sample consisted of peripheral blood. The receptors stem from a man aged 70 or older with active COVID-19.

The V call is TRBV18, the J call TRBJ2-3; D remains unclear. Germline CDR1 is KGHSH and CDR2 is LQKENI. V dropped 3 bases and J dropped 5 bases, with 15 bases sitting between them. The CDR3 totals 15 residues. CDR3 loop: CASSPQSGAGDTQYF. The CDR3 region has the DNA TGTGCCAGCTCACCGCAGTCCGGCGCAGGAGATACGCAGTATTTT.

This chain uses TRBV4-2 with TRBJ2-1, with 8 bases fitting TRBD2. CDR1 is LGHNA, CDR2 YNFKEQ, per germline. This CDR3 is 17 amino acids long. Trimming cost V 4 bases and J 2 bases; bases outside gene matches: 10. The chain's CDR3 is CASSREIAGNPYNEQFF. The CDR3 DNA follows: TGTGCCAGCAGCCGAGAGATAGCGGGGAATCCCTACAATGAGCAGTTCTTC.

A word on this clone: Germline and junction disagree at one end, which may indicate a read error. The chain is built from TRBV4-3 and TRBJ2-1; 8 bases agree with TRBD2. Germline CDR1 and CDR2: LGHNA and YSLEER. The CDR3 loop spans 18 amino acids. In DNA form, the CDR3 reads TGCGCCAGCAGCAAAGATAGGATAGCGGGGCTACTGAACAATGAGCAGTTCTTC. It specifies CASSKDRIAGLLNNEQFF.

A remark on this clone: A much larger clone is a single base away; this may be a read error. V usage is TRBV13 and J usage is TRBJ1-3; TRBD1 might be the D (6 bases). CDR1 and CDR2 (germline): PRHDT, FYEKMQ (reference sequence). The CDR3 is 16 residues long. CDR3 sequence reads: CARSLGGGTKGNTIYF. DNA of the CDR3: TGTGCCCGCAGCTTAGGGGGGGGGACGAAAGGAAACACCATATATTTT.

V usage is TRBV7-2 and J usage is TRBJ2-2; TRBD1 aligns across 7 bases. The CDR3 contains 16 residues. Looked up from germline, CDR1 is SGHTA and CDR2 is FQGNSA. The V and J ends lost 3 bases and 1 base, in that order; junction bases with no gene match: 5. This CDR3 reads CASSFPGQLNTGELFF. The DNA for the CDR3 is TGTGCCAGCAGCTTCCCGGGACAGCTGAACACCGGGGAGCTGTTTTTT.

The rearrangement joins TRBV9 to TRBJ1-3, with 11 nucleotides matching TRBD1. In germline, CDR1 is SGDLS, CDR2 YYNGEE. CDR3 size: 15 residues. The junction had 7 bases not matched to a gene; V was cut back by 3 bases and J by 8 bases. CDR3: CASSDRDRGSDTIYF. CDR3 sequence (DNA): TGTGCCAGCAGCGACCGGGACAGGGGGTCGGACACCATATATTTT.

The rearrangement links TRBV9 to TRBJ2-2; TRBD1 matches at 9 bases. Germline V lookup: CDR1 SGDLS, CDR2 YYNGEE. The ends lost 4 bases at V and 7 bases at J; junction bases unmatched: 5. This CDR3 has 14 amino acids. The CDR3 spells CASSTGQGFGELFF. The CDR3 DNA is TGTGCCAGCAGCACAGGACAGGGGTTCGGGGAGCTGTTTTTT.

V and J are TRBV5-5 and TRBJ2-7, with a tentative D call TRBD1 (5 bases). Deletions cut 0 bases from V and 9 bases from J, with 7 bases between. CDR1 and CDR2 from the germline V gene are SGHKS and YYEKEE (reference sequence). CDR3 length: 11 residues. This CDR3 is CASSLGQGQYF. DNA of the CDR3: TGTGCCAGCAGCTTGGGGCAGGGGCAGTACTTC.

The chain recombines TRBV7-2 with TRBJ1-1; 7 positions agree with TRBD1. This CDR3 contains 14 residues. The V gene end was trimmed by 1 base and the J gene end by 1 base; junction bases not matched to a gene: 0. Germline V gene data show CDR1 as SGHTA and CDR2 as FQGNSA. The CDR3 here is CASSLGTGNTEAFF. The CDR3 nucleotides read TGTGCCAGCAGCTTAGGGACAGGGAACACTGAAGCTTTCTTT. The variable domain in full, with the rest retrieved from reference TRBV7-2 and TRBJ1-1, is GAGVSQSPSNKVTEKGKDVELRCDPISGHTALYWYRQSLGQGLEFLIYFQGNSAPDKSGLPSDRFSAERTGGSVSTLTIQRTQQEDSAVYLCASSLGTGNTEAFFGQGTRLTVV.

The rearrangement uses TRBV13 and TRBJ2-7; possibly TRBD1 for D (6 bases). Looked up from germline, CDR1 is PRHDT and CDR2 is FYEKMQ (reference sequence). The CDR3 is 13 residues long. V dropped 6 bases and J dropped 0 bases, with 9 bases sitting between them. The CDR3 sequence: CASSRDNSYEQYF. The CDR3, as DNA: TGTGCCAGCAGTCGGGACAACTCCTACGAGCAGTACTTC.

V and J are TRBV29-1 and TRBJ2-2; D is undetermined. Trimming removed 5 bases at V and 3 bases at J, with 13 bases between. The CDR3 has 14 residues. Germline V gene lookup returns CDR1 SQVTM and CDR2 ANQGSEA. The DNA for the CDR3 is TGCAGCGTTCTTCACAGCCGTCACACCGGGGAGCTGTTTTTT. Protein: CSVLHSRHTGELFF.

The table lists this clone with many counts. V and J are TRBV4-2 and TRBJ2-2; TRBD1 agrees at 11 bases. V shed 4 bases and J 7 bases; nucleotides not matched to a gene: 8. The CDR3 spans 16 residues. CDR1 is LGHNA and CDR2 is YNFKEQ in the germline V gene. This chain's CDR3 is CASSPVGQGADGELFF. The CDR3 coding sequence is TGTGCCAGCAGCCCAGTTGGACAGGGGGCGGACGGGGAGCTGTTTTTT.

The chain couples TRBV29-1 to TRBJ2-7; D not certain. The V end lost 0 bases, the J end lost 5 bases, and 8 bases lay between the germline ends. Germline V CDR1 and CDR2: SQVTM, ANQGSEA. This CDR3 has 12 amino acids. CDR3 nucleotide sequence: TGCAGCGTTGAAGACGCCTCGGACGAGCAGTACTTC. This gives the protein CSVEDASDEQYF.

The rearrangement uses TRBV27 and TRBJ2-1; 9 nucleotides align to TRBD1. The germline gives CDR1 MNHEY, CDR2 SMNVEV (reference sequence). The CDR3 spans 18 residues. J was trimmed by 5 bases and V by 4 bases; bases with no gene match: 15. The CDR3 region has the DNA TGTGCCAGCAGTTCCATTCCGGGACAGGGCCTTCTACACAATGAGCAGTTCTTC. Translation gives CASSSIPGQGLLHNEQFF.

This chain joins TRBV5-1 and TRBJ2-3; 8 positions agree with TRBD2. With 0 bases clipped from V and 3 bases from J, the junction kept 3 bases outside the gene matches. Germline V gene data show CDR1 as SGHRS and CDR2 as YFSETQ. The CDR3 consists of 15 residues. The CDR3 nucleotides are TGCGCCAGCAGCTTGGAAAGCGGGAGTACAGATACGCAGTATTTT. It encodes CASSLESGSTDTQYF. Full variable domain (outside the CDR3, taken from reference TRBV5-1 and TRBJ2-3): KAGVTQTPRYLIKTRGQQVTLSCSPISGHRSVSWYQQTPGQGLQFLFEYFSETQRNKGNFPGRFSGRQFSNSRSEMNVSTLELGDSALYLCASSLESGSTDTQYFGPGTRLTVL.

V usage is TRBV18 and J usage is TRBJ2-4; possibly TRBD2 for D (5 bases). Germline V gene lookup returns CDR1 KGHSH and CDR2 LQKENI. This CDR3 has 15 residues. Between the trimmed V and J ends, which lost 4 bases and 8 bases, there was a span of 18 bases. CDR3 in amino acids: CASSRDPSGRDIQYF. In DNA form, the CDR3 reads TGTGCCAGCTCACGGGATCCCAGCGGCAGAGACATTCAGTACTTC.

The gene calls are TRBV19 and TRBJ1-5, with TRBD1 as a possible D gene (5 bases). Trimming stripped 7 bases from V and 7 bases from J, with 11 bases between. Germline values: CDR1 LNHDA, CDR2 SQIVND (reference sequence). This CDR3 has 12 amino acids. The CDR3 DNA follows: TGTGCCAGTACCATGGGGGGACAGCCCCAGCATTTT. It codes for CASTMGGQPQHF.

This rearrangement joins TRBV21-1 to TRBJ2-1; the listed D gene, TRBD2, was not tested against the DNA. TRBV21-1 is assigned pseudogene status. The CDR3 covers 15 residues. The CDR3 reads CASSKEEGSYNEQFF. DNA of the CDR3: TGTGCCAGCAGCAAAGAGGAGGGCTCCTACAATGAGCAGTTCTTC.

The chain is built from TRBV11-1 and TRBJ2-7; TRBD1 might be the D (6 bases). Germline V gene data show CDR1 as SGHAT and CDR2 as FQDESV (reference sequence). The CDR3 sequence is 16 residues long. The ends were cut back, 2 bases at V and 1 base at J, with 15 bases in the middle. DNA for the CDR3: TGTGCCAGCAGCTTACCAGAGACAGGCGGATCCTACGAGCAGTACTTC. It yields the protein CASSLPETGGSYEQYF.